This TCR beta chain was sequenced for a study of blood T cell repertoires in COVID-19. This CDR3 region has 12 residues. The germline gives CDR1 MNHNY, CDR2 SVGAGI (reference sequence). V lost 2 bases to trimming and J lost 5 bases, with 6 bases between them. This clone has at least ten counts. Assay used: immunoSEQ multiplex PCR; TCRdb lists only in-frame clones, some missing. Of about 300,000 clones listed, 80% to 90% are singletons. This TCR was sampled from a woman aged 50 to 60 who had recovered from COVID-19. The sequencing input was peripheral blood. V usage is TRBV6-6 and J usage is TRBJ1-1; D is undetermined. CDR3 in amino acids: CASSYERTEAFF. As DNA, the CDR3 is TGTGCCAGCAGTTACGAACGGACTGAAGCTTTCTTT.